This is a list of T cell receptor beta chains from one sample in a study of identical twins. TCRdb processed the 5' RACE reads anew with MiXCR; each CDR3 protein has one entry. In the table there are 350,000 or so distinct CDR3 sequences, approximately 8.8% of which are singletons. What was sequenced was naive T cells sorted from blood. The receptors stem from a woman between 45 and 65 years old in good health. CDR3s include the opening cysteine and the closing phenylalanine or tryptophan. Fields, in order: V gene, clone size, J gene, D gene, CDR3 DNA, CDR3 protein. A D gene is named only where the DNA matches it firmly. Rows may omit the clone size; those that give it use once, few, many or a size class.

>TRBV10-3|-|TRBJ1-1|-
TGTGCCATCAGTGGACCATCAGGCTTAGAAGCTTTCTTT
CAISGPSGLEAFF
>TRBV12-3/TRBV12-4|few|TRBJ2-1|TRBD2
TGTGCCAGCAGGGCCTCCGGGACTAGCTACAATGAGCAGTTCTTC
CASRASGTSYNEQFF
>TRBV6-5|many|TRBJ2-1|-
TGTGCCAGCAGTCAGACCACAGCCGGTGAGCAGTTCTTC
CASSQTTAGEQFF
>TRBV29-1|many|TRBJ2-4|TRBD1
TGCAGCGTTGAGCAGGGGGCGAAAAACATTCAGTACTTC
CSVEQGAKNIQYF
>TRBV3-1|-|TRBJ2-1|-
TGTGCCAGCAGCCAAGATTGGTGGGCGGGATTAACCTACAATGAGCAGTTCTTC
CASSQDWWAGLTYNEQFF
>TRBV29-1|few|TRBJ2-1|-
TGCAGCGTTGAAGCGGCTAGCGAGACATACAATGAGCAGTTCTTC
CSVEAASETYNEQFF
>TRBV5-1|few|TRBJ2-3|-
TGCGCCAGCAGCTTGGATGACGGGACGAGGGATACGCAGTATTTT
CASSLDDGTRDTQYF
>TRBV29-1|few|TRBJ2-1|TRBD1
TGCAGCGCCACGGGAGAGGGACAGGTCAGTGAGCAGTTCTTC
CSATGEGQVSEQFF
>TRBV5-1|few|TRBJ2-3|-
TGCGCCAGCAGCTTGGGGAGGTGGAGGCAAGGCACAGATACGCAGTATTTT
CASSLGRWRQGTDTQYF
>TRBV12-5|many|TRBJ2-2|-
TGTGCTAGTGCCATCGCGAACACCGGGGAGCTGTTTTTT
CASAIANTGELFF
>TRBV10-1|-|TRBJ2-3|TRBD2
TGCGCCAGCAGTTCCATCGGCGGGAGTGGGACAGATACGCAGTATTTT
CASSSIGGSGTDTQYF
>TRBV27|many|TRBJ1-5|TRBD1
TGTGCCAGCAGTTTAGAGGGGGCGCGGGGCCAGCCCCAGCATTTT
CASSLEGARGQPQHF
>TRBV29-1|few|TRBJ1-1|-
TGCAGCGTCGATACGGGAAACACTGAAGCTTTCTTT
CSVDTGNTEAFF
>TRBV9|few|TRBJ2-1|-
TGTGCCAGCAGCGTAGGACCGGCGGGACCCTACAATGAGCAGTTCTTC
CASSVGPAGPYNEQFF
>TRBV5-6|-|TRBJ1-5|-
TGTGCCAGCAGCCGAAGCATGGGGACGGGTAGCAATCAGCCCCAGCATTTT
CASSRSMGTGSNQPQHF
>TRBV15|few|TRBJ2-3|-
TGTGCCACCAGCAGCCCCCTCGTTGATACGCAGTATTTT
CATSSPLVDTQYF
>TRBV12-3/TRBV12-4|-|TRBJ2-4|-
TGTGCCAGCAGTCCCCAACCCACTCGTACCATTCAGTACTTC
CASSPQPTRTIQYF
>TRBV20-1|many|TRBJ2-1|TRBD1
TGCAGTGCCACGACAGGGCCTAAGTACAATGAGCAGTTCTTC
CSATTGPKYNEQFF
>TRBV3-1|-|TRBJ2-3|-
TGTGCCAGCAGCCAAGATCAGGGGGATACGCAGTATTTT
CASSQDQGDTQYF
>TRBV12-3/TRBV12-4|many|TRBJ2-5|TRBD1
TGTGCCAGCGCTACCGACGGGACAGGGGGAGAGACCCAGTACTTC
CASATDGTGGETQYF
>TRBV18|many|TRBJ2-5|-
TGTGCCAGCAGTCCGTACCAAGAGACCCAGTACTTC
CASSPYQETQYF
>TRBV29-1|many|TRBJ2-5|-
TGCAGCGTTGATGGGGGGAGGACCCAGTACTTC
CSVDGGRTQYF
>TRBV7-2|-|TRBJ2-5|-
TGTGCCAGCAGCTTCGCCAGGGTGGAGACCCAGTACTTC
CASSFARVETQYF
>TRBV18|-|TRBJ1-1|-
TGTGCCAGCTCAACGAGGGACTCGTCGAACACTGAAGCTTTCTTT
CASSTRDSSNTEAFF
>TRBV25-1|-|TRBJ2-7|-
TGTGCCAGCAGCGCCCGGCGGGGCTACGAGCAGTACTTC
CASSARRGYEQYF
>TRBV12-3/TRBV12-4|-|TRBJ2-5|-
TGTGCCAGCAGGGCGGGGCCAGGAGAGACCCAGTACTTC
CASRAGPGETQYF
>TRBV6-2/TRBV6-3|-|TRBJ2-3|-
TGTGCCAGCAGTTTGCGCGGGACCATAACAGATACGCAGTATTTT
CASSLRGTITDTQYF
>TRBV6-6|few|TRBJ2-3|TRBD1
TGTGCCAGCAGTCTTGGACAGGGGGCTGGCACAGATACGCAGTATTTT
CASSLGQGAGTDTQYF
>TRBV10-3|few|TRBJ1-1|-
TGTGCCATCAGTGAAGAGGCAGGGAACACTGAAGCTTTCTTT
CAISEEAGNTEAFF
>TRBV20-1|many|TRBJ2-5|-
TGCAGTGCTAGTCTAACGTACCAAGAGACCCAGTACTTC
CSASLTYQETQYF
>TRBV24-1|-|TRBJ2-3|-
TGTGCCACCAGTCGTAGAGGGCCAGGGAGCACAGATACGCAGTATTTT
CATSRRGPGSTDTQYF
>TRBV27|many|TRBJ2-7|TRBD2
TGTGCCAGCAGGACCGTACTAGCGAAAGGCAGCGAGCAGTACTTC
CASRTVLAKGSEQYF
>TRBV20-1|-|TRBJ2-5|-
TGCAGTGCTAGAGTTCCCGGGGTGGGCGAGACCCAGTACTTC
CSARVPGVGETQYF
>TRBV6-5|-|TRBJ2-1|-
TGTGCCAGCAGTTACTCGAGGGGACCCACGAATGAGCAGTTCTTC
CASSYSRGPTNEQFF
>TRBV29-1|-|TRBJ2-1|TRBD2
TGCAGCGTTATAGCGGGAGACTACAATGAGCAGTTCTTC
CSVIAGDYNEQFF
>TRBV11-2|-|TRBJ2-1|TRBD2
TGTGCCGCCTGGGCGGGAGGGCCCGATAATGAGCAGTTCTTC
CAAWAGGPDNEQFF
>TRBV27|few|TRBJ2-5|-
TGTGCCAGCAGTTTTTTTTCAGGGACGAAGACCCAGTACTTC
CASSFFSGTKTQYF
>TRBV24-1|many|TRBJ2-1|-
TGTGCCACCAGTGACCCCGGAGGCCGACCCGCGAACAATGAGCAGTTCTTC
CATSDPGGRPANNEQFF
>TRBV20-1|few|TRBJ2-7|TRBD1
TGCAGTGCTAGGAGGGACAGGGGCTCCTACGAGCAGTACTTC
CSARRDRGSYEQYF
>TRBV29-1|-|TRBJ2-1|TRBD2
TGCAGCGTTGAAGAGTCGCGGGAGTTTCTGTACAATGAGCAGTTCTTC
CSVEESREFLYNEQFF
>TRBV3-1|-|TRBJ1-2|TRBD1
TGTGCCAGCAGCCAAGTCGTTGCAGGGGGCTATGGCTACACCTTC
CASSQVVAGGYGYTF
>TRBV12-3/TRBV12-4|few|TRBJ2-1|TRBD2
TGTGCCAGCAGTCCAGGACTAGCGGGGTATTACAATGAGCAGTTCTTC
CASSPGLAGYYNEQFF